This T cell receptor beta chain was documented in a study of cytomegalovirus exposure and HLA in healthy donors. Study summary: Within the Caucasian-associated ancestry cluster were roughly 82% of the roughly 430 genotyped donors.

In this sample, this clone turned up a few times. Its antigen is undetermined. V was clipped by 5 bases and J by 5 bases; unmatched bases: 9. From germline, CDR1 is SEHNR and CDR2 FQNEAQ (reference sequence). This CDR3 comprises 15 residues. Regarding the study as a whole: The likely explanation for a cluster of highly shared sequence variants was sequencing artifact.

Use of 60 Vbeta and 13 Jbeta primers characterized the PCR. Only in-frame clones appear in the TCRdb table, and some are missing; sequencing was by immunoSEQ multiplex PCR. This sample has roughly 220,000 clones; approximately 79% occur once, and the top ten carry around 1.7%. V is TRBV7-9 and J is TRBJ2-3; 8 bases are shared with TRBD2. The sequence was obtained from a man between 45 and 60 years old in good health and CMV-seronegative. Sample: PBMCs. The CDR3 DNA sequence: TGTGCCAGCAGCCCCGGCGGACTAGCTCTAGATACGCAGTATTTT. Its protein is CASSPGGLALDTQYF. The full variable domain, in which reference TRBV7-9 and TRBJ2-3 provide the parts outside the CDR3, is DTGVSQNPRHKITKRGQNVTFRCDPISEHNRLYWYRQTLGQGPEFLTYFQNEAQLEKSRLLSDRFSAERPKGSFSTLEIQRTEQGDSAMYLCASSPGGLALDTQYFGPGTRLTVL.